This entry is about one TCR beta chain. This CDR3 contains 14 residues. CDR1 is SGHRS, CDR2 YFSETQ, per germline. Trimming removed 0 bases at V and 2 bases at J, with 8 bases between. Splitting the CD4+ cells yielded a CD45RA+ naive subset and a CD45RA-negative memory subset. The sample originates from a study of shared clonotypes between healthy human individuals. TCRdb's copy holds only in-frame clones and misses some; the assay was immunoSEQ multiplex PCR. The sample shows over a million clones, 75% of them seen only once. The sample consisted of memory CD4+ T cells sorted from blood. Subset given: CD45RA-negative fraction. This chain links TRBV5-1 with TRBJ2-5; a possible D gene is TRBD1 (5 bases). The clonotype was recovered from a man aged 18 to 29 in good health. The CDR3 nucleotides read TGCGCCAGCAGCTTGGTGGGGCAGCAAGAGACCCAGTACTTC. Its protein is CASSLVGQQETQYF.